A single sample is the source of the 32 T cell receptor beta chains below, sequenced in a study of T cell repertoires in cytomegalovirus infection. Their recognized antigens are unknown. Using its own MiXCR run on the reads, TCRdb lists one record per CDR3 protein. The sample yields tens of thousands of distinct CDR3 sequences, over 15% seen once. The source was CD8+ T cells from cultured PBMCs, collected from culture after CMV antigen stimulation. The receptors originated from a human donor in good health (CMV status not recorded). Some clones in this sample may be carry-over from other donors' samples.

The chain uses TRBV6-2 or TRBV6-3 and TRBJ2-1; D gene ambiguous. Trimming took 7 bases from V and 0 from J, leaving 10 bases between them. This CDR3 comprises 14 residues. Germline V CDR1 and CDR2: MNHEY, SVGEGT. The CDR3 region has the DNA TGTGCCAGCAAAAAGCTGAGCTCCTACAATGAGCAGTTCTTC. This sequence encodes CASKKLSSYNEQFF.

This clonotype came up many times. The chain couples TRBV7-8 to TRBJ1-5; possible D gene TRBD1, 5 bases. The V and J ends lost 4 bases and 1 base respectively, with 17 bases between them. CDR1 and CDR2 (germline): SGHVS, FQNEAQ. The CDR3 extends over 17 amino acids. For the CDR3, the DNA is TGTGCCAGCAGCTCTAGCCCCCAGGGACCAAGCAATCAGCCCCAGCATTTT. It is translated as CASSSSPQGPSNQPQHF.

For the CDR3, the DNA is TGTGCCAGCTCCACGACGGGGATGAACACTGAAGCTTTCTTT. Its protein product is CASSTTGMNTEAFF. The rearrangement uses TRBV27 and TRBJ1-1; the D is unclear. CDR1 and CDR2 from the germline V gene are MNHEY and SMNVEV (reference sequence). The CDR3 extends over 14 amino acids. Trimming left V 8 bases short and J 0 bases short, with 13 bases between.

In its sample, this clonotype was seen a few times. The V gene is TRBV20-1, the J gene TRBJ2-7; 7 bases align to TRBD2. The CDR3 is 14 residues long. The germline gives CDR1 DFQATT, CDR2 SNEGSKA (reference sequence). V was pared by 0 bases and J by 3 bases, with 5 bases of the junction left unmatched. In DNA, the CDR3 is TGCAGTGCTAGAGATCCTAGCGGAATCTACGAGCAGTACTTC. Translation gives CSARDPSGIYEQYF.

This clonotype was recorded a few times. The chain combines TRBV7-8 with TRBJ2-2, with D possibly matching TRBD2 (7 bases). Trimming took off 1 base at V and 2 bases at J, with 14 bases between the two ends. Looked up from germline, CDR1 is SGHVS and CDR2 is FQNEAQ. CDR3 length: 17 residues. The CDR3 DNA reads TGTGCCAGCAGCTTAGACGGGGGGCCTTCTAACACCGGGGAGCTGTTTTTT. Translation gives CASSLDGGPSNTGELFF.

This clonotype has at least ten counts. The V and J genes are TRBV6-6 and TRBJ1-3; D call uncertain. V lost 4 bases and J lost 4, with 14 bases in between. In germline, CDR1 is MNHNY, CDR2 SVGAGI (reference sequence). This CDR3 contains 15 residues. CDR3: CASSLNRVEGNTIYF. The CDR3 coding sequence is TGTGCCAGCAGTTTGAATCGAGTAGAAGGAAACACCATATATTTT.

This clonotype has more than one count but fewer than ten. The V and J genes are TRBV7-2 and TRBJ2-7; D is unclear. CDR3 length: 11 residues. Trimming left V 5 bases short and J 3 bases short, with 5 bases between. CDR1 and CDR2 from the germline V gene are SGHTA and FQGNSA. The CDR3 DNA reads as TGTGCCAGCAGCAACCTCTACGAGCAGTACTTC. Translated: CASSNLYEQYF. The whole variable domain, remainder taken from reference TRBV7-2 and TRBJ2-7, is GAGVSQSPSNKVTEKGKDVELRCDPISGHTALYWYRQSLGQGLEFLIYFQGNSAPDKSGLPSDRFSAERTGGSVSTLTIQRTQQEDSAVYLCASSNLYEQYFGPGTRLTVT.

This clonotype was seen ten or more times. This chain's CDR3 is CASSLGGGGNYEQYF. Here the CDR3 DNA reads TGTGCCAGCAGCTTAGGGGGGGGGGGAAATTACGAGCAGTACTTC. The chain links TRBV7-8 to TRBJ2-7, with 7 bases that match TRBD2. Germline CDR1 is SGHVS and CDR2 is FQNEAQ. CDR3 length: 15 amino acids. Unmatched junction bases numbered 7, after V lost 1 base and J lost 4 bases. The full variable domain, with the rest looked up from reference TRBV7-8 and TRBJ2-7, is GAGVSQSPRYKVAKRGQDVALRCDPISGHVSLFWYQQALGQGPEFLTYFQNEAQLDKSGLPSDRFFAERPEGSVSTLKIQRTQQEDSAVYLCASSLGGGGNYEQYFGPGTRLTVT.

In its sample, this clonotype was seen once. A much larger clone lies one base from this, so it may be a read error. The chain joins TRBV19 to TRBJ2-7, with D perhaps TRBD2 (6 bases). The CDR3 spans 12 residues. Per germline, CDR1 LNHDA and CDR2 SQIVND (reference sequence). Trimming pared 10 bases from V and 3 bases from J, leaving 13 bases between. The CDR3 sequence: CATGGVDYEQYF. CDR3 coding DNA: TGTGCCACCGGCGGGGTGGACTACGAGCAGTACTTC.

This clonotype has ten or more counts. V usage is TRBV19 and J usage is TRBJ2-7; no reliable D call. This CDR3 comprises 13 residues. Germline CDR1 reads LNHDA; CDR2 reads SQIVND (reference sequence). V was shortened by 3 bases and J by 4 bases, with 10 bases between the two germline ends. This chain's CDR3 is CASSIQDGYEQYF. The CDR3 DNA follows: TGTGCCAGTAGTATTCAGGACGGATACGAGCAGTACTTC.

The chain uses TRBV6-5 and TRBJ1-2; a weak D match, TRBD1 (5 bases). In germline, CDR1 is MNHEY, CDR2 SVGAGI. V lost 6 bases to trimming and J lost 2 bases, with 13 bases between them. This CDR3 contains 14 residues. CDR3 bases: TGTGCCAGCAGACTCCGGGACGGGAACTATGGCTACACCTTC. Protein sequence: CASRLRDGNYGYTF.

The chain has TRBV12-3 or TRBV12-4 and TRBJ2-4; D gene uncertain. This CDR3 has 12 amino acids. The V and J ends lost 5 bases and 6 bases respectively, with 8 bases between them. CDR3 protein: CASSLGGNIQYF. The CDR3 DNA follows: TGTGCCAGCAGTCTTGGTGGAAACATTCAGTACTTC.

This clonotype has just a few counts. As DNA, the CDR3 is TGCAGCGTTGAAGATCGGGGGGGACAGGGGGCAGATACGCAGTATTTT. Protein: CSVEDRGGQGADTQYF. This chain links TRBV29-1 with TRBJ2-3, with 11 bases lining up with TRBD1. CDR1 is SQVTM and CDR2 is ANQGSEA in the germline V gene. Unmatched junction bases numbered 6, after V lost 0 bases and J lost 4 bases. The CDR3 runs 16 residues.

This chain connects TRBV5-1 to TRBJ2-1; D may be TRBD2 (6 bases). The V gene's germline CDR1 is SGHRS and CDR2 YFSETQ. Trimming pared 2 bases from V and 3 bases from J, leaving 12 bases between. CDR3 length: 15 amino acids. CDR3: CASSFETRLYNEQFF. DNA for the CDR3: TGCGCCAGCAGCTTCGAGACTAGGCTCTACAATGAGCAGTTCTTC.

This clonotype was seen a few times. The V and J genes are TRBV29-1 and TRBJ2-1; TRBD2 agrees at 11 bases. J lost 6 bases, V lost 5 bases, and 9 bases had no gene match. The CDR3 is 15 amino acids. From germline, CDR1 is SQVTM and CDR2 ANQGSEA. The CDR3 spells CSVTKTSGIFNEQFF. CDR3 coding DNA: TGCAGCGTTACCAAGACTAGCGGGATTTTCAATGAGCAGTTCTTC.

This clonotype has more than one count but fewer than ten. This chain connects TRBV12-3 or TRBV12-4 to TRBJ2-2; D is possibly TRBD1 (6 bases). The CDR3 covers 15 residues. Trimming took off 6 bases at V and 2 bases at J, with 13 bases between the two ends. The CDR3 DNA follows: TGTGCCAGCAGACGGACAGCAGAAAACACCGGGGAGCTGTTTTTT. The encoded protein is CASRRTAENTGELFF.

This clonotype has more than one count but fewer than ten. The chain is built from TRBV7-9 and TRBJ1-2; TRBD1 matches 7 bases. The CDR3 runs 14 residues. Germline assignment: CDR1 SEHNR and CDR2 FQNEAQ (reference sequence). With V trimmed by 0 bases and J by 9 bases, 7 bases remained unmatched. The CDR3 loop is CASSLALEQGSYTF. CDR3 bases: TGTGCCAGCAGCTTAGCTCTAGAACAGGGGAGCTACACCTTC.

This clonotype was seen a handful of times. CDR3 nucleotide sequence: TGTGCCAGCAGTCCACCGGGACAGGGGGATCCCTACGAGCAGTACTTC. Residues: CASSPPGQGDPYEQYF. This chain uses TRBV6-1 with TRBJ2-7, with 11 bases aligning to TRBD1. Unmatched junction bases numbered 8, after V lost 5 bases and J lost 2 bases. Germline lookup yields CDR1 MNHNS and CDR2 SASEGT. The CDR3 extends over 16 amino acids.

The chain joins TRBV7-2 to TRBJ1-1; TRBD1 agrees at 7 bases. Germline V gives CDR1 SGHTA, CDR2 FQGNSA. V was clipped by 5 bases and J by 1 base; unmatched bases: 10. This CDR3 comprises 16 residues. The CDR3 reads CASSLTGSRENTEAFF. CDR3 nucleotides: TGTGCCAGCAGCCTGACAGGGTCAAGGGAGAACACTGAAGCTTTCTTT.

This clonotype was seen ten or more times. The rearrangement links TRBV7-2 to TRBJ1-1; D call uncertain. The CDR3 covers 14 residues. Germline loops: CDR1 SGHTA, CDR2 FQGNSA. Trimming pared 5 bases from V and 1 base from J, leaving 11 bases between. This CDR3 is CASSPLLGNTEAFF. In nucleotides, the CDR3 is TGTGCCAGCAGCCCCCTACTGGGGAACACTGAAGCTTTCTTT.

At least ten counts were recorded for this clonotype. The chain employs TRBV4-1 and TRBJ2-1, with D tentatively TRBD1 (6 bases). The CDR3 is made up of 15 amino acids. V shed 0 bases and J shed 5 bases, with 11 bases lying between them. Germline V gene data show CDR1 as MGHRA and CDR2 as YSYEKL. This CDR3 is CASSQDIGDNNEQFF. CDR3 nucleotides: TGCGCCAGCAGCCAAGATATCGGGGACAACAATGAGCAGTTCTTC.

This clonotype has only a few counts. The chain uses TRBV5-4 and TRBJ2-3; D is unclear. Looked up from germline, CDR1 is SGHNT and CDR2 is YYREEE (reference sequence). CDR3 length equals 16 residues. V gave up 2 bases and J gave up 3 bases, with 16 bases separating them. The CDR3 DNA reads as TGTGCCAGCAGCTTAATAAAGCCTCCTTCGACAGATACGCAGTATTTT. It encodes CASSLIKPPSTDTQYF.

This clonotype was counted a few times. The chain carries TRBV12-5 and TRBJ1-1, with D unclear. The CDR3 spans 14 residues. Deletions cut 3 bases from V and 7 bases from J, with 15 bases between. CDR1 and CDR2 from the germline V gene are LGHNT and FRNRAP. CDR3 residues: CASGFASRPFEAFF. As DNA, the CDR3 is TGTGCTAGTGGTTTCGCCAGCCGACCCTTTGAAGCTTTCTTT. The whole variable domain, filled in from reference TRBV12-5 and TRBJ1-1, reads DARVTQTPRHKVTEMGQEVTMRCQPILGHNTVFWYRQTMMQGLELLAYFRNRAPLDDSGMPKDRFSAEMPDATLATLKIQPSEPRDSAVYFCASGFASRPFEAFFGQGTRLTVV.

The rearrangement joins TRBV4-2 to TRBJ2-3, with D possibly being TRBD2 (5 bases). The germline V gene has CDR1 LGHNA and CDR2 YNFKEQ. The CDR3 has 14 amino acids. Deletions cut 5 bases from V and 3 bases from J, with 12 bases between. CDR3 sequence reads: CASSEGLGTDTQYF. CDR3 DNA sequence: TGTGCCAGCAGCGAGGGATTGGGGACAGATACGCAGTATTTT.

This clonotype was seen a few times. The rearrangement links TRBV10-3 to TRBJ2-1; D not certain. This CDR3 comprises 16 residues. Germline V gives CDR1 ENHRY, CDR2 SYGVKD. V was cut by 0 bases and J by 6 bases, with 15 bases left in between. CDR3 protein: CAISESRDPWGNEQFF. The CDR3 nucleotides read TGTGCCATCAGTGAGTCTCGAGACCCGTGGGGCAATGAGCAGTTCTTC.

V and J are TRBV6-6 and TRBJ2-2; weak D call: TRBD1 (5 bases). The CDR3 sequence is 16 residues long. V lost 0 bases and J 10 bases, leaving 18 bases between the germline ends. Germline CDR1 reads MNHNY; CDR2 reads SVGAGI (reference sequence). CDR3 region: CASSYSRSLGVVELFF. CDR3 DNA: TGTGCCAGCAGTTACTCGAGAAGCTTAGGGGTCGTGGAGCTGTTTTTT.

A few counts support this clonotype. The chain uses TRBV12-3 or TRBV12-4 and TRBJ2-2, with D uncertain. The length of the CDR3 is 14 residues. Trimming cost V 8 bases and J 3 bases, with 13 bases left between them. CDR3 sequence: CASLFRSYTGELFF. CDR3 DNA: TGTGCCAGCCTTTTTAGGAGTTACACCGGGGAGCTGTTTTTT.

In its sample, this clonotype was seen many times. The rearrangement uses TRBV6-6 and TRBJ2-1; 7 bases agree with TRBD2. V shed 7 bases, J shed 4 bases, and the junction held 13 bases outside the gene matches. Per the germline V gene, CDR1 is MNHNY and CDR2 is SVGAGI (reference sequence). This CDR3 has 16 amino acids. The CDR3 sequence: CASTLYETSWYNEQFF. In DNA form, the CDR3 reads TGTGCCAGCACCCTCTATGAGACTAGCTGGTACAATGAGCAGTTCTTC.

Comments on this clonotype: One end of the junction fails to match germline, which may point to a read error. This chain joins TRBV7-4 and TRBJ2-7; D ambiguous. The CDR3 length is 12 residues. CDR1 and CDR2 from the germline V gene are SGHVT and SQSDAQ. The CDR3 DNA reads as TGTGACAGCAGCCTATATCCCTACGAGCAGTACTTC. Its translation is CDSSLYPYEQYF.

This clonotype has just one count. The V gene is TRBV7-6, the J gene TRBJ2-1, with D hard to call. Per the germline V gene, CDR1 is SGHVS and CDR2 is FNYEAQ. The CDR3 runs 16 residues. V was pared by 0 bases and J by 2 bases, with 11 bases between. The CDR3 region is CASSLASGSAYNEQFF. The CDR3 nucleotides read TGTGCCAGCAGCTTAGCCTCAGGATCGGCCTACAATGAGCAGTTCTTC. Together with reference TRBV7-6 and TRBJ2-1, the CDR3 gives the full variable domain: GAGVSQSPRYKVTKRGQDVALRCDPISGHVSLYWYRQALGQGPEFLTYFNYEAQQDKSGLPNDRFSAERPEGSISTLTIQRTEQRDSAMYRCASSLASGSAYNEQFFGPGTRLTVL.

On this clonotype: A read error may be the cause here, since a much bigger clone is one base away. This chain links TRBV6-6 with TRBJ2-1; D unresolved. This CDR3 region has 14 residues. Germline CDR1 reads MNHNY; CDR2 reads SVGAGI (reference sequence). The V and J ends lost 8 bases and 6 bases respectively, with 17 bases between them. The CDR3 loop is CASDPQSPCNEQFF. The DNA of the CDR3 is TGTGCCAGCGATCCACAGAGTCCCTGCAATGAGCAGTTCTTC.

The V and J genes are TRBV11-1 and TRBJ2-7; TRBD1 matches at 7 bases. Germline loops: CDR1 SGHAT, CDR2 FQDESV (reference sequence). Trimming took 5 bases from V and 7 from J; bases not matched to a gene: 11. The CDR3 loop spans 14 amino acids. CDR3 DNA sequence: TGTGCCAGCAGCCTTCCGACAGGGACGAGGGAGCAGTACTTC. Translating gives CASSLPTGTREQYF.